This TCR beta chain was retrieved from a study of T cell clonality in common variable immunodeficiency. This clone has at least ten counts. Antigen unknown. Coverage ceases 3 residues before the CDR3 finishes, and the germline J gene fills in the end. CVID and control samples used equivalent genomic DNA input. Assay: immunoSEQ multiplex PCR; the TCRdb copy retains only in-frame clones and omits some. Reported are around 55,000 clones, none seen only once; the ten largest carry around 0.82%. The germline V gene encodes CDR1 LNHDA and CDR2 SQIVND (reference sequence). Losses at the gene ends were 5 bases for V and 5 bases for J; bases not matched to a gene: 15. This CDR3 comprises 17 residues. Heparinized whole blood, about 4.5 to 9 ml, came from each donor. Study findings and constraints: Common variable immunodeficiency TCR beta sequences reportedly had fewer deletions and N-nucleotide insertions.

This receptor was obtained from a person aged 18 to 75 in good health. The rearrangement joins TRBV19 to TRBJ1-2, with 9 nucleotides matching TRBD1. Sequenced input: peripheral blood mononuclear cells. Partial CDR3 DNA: TGTGCCAGTAGTGCTCACCGGGACAGGGCGCTCTGGTATGGC. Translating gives CASSAHRDRALWYG. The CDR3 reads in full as CASSAHRDRALWYGYTF.